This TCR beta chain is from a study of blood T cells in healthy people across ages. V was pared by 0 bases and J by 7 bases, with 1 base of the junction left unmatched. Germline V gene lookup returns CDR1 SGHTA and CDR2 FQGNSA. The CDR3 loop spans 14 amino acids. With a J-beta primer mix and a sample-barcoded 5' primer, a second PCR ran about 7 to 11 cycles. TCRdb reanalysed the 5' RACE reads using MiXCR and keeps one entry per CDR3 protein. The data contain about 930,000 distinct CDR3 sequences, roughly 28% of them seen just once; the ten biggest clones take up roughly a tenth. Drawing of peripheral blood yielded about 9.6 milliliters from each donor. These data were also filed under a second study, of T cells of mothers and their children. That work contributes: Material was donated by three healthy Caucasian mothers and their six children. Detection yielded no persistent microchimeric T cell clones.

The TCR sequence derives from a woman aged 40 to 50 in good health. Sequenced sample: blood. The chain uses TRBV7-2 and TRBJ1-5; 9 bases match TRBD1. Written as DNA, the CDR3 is TGTGCCAGCAGCTTAGCGACAGGGGGACAGCCCCAGCATTTT. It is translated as CASSLATGGQPQHF.